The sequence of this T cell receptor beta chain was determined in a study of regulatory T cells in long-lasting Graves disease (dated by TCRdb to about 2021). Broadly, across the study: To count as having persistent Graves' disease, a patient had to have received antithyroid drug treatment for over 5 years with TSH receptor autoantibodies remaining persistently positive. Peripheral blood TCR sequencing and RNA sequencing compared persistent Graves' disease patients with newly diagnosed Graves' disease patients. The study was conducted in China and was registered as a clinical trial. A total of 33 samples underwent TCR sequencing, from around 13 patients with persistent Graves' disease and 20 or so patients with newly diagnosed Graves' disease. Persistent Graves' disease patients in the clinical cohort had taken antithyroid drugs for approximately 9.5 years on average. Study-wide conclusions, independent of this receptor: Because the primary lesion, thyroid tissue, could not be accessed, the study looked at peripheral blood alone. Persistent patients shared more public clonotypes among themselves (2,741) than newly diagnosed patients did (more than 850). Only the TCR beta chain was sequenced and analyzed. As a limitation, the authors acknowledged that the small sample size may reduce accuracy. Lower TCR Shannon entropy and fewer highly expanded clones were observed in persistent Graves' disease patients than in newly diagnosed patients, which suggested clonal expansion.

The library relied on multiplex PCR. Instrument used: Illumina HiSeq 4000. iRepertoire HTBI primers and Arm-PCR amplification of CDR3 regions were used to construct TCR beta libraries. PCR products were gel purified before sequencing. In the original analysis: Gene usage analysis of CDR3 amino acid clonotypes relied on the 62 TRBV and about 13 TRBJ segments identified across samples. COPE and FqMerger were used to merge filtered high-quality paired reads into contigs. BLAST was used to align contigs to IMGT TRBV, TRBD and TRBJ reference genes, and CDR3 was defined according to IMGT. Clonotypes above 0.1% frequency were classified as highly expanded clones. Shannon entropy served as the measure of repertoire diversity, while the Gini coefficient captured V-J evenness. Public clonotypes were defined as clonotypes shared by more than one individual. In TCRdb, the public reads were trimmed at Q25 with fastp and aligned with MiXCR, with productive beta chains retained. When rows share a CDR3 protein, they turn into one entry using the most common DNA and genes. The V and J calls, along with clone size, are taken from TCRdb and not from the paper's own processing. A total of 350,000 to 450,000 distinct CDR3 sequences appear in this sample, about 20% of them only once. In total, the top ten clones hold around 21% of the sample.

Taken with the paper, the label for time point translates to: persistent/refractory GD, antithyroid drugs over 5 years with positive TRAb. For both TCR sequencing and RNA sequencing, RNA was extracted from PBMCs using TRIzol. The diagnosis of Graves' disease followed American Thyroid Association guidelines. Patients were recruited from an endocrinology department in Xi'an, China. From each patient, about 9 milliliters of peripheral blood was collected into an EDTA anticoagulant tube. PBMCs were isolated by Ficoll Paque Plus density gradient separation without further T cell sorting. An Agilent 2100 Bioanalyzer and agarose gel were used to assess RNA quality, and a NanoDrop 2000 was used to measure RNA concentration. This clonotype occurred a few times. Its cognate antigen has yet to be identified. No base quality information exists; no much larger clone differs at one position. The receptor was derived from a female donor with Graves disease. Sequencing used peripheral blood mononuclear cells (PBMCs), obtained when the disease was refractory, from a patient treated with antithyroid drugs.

The CDR3 amino acid sequence is: CSASDWSSRAKQNQPQHF. The DNA sequence is TGCAGTGCTAGTGATTGGTCTTCCAGGGCAAAACAGAATCAGCCCCAGCATTTT. The sequence is built from TRBV20-1 and TRBJ1-5; TRBD1 could be the D gene, as 5 bases match. CDR1 and CDR2 were assigned from the germline V gene (reference sequence) as DFQATT and SNEGSKA. Deletion took 3 bases off V and 4 bases off J, with a span of 25 bases between the germline ends. Reading from cysteine to phenylalanine, the CDR3 counts 18 amino acids. Just CDR3 DNA is preserved here, 54 bases in frame from base 1.